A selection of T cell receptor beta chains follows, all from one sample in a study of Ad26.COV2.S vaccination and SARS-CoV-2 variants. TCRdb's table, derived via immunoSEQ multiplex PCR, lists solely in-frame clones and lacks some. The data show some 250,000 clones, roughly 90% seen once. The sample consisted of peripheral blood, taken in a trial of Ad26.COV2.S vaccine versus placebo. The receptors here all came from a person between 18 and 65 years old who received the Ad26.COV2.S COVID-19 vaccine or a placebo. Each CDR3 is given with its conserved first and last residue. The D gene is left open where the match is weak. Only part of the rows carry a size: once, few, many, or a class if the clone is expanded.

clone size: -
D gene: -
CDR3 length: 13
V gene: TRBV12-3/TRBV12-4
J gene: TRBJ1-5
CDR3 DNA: TGTGCCAGCAGTCCGCGGGACAACCAGCCCCAGCATTTT
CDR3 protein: CASSPRDNQPQHF

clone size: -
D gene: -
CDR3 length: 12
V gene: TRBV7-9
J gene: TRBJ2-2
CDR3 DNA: TGTGCCAGCAGCCCGAGGACCGGGGAGCTGTTTTTT
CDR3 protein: CASSPRTGELFF

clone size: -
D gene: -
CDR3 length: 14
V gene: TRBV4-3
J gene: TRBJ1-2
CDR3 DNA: TGCGCCAGCAGCCAAGACCGCGGGGACTATGGCTACACCTTC
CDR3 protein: CASSQDRGDYGYTF

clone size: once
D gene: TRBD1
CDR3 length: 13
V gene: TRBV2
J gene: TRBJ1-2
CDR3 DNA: TGTGCCAGCAGTGGACAGGGCCACTATGGCTACACCTTC
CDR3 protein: CASSGQGHYGYTF

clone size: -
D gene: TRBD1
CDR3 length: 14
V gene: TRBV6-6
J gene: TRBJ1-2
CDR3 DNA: TGTGCCAGCAGTTACGCGGGGACAGGCGGCGGCTACACCTTC
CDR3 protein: CASSYAGTGGGYTF

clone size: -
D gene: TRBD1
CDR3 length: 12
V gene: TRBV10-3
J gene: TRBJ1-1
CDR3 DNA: TGTGCCATCAGCAGGGGGCCGACTGAAGCTTTCTTT
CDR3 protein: CAISRGPTEAFF

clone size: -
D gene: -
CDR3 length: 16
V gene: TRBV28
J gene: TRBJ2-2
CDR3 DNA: TGTGCCAGCAGTCCGCCTTCGACAGGGAGGACCGGGGAGCTGTTTTTT
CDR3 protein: CASSPPSTGRTGELFF

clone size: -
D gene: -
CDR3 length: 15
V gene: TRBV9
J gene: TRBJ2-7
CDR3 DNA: TGTGCCAGCAGCGCCCGGGACGGCGACCCCTACGAGCAGTACTTC
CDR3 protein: CASSARDGDPYEQYF

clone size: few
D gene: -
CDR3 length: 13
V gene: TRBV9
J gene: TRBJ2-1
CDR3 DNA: TGTGCCAGCAGCGCCCACCTTAACAATGAGCAGTTCTTC
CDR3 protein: CASSAHLNNEQFF

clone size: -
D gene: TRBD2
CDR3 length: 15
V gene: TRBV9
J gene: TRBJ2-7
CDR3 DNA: TGTGCCAGCAGCGTAGCGGGAGGAGACCACTACGAGCAGTACTTC
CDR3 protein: CASSVAGGDHYEQYF

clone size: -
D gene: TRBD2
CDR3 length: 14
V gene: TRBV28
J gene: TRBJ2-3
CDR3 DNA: TGTGCCAGCCTTGCGGGAGGACGGAGAGATACGCAGTATTTT
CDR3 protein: CASLAGGRRDTQYF

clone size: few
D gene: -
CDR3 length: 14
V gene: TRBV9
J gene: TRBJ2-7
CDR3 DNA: TGTGCCAGCAGCCCTTCCGGAGGGGGACGCGAGCAGTACTTC
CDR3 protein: CASSPSGGGREQYF

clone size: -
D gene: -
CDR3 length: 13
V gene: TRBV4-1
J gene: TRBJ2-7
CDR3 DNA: TGCGCCAGCGCTGTCTTGACCTGGGACGAGCAGTACTTC
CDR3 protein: CASAVLTWDEQYF

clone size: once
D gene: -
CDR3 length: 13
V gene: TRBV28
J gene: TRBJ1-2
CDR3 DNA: TGTGCCAGCAGCGGTGGACGGATTCTTGGCTACACCTTC
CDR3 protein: CASSGGRILGYTF

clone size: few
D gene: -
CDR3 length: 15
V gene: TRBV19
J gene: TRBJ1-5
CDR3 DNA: TGTGCCAGTAGGGGGACACCCTATAGCAATCAGCCCCAGCATTTT
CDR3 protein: CASRGTPYSNQPQHF

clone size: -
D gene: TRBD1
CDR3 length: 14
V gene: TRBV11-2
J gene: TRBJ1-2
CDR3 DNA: TGTGCCAGCAGCGCCTTACAGGGGCGGGCGAGCTACACCTTC
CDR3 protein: CASSALQGRASYTF

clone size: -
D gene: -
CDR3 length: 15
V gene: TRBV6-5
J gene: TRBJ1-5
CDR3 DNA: TGTGCCAGCAGCCCGAGGGGGGGTGGCAATCAGCCCCAGCATTTT
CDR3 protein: CASSPRGGGNQPQHF

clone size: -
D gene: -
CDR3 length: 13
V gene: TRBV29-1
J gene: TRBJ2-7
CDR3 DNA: TGCAGCGTTGAAGATCCAGGGTGGAGCGAGCAGTACTTC
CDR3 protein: CSVEDPGWSEQYF

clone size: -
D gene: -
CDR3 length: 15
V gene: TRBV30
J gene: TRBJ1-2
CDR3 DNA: TGTGCCTGGAGTGCACCAGAATTCAAGGTATCGGGCTACACCTTC
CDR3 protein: CAWSAPEFKVSGYTF

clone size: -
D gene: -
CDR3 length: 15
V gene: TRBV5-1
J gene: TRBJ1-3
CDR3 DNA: TGCGCCAGCAGCTTGGGAGAAACCACTGGAAACACCATATATTTT
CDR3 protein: CASSLGETTGNTIYF

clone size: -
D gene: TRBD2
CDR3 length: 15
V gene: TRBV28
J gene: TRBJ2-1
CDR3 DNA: TGTGCCAGCAGTGGACCGGGACTAGCGGCCGGTCCATCGTTCTTC
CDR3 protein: CASSGPGLAAGPSFF

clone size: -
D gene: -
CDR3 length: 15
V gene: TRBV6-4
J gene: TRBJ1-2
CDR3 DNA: TGTGCCAGCAGTGAAGGCCAGGGTGTAGACTATGGCTACACCTTC
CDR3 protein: CASSEGQGVDYGYTF

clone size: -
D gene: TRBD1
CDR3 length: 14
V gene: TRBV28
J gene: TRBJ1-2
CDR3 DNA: TGTGCCAGCTCCTCCGGGACAGAGCTCTATGGCTACACCTTC
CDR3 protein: CASSSGTELYGYTF

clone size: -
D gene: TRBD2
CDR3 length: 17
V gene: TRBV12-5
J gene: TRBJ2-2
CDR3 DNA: TGTGCTAGTGGTTTGGTACAGGGAGGAGCGGGAGGCGGGGAGCTGTTTTTT
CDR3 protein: CASGLVQGGAGGGELFF

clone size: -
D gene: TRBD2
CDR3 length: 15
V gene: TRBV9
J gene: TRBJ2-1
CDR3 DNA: TGTGCCAGCAGCGCCGGACTAGCGGGATACAATGAGCAGTTCTTC
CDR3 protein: CASSAGLAGYNEQFF

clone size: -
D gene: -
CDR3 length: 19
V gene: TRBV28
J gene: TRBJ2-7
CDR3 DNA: TGTGCCAGCAGTTTATTATCGGGTCAGGGTCATCTCCGGGTCTACGAGCAGTACTTC
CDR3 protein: CASSLLSGQGHLRVYEQYF

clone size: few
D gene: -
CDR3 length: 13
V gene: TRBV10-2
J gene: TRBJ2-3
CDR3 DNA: TGCGCCAGCAAAAGGTCGGAGGGGGGTACGCAGTATTTT
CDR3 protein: CASKRSEGGTQYF

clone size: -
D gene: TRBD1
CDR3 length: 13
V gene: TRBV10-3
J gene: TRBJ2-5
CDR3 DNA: TGTGCCATCAGAGGGGGCGGTAAAGAGACCCAGTACTTC
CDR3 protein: CAIRGGGKETQYF

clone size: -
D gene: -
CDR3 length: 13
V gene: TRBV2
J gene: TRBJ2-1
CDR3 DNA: TGTGCCAGCAGCGCGGACCGGATAAGTGAGCAGTTCTTC
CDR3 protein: CASSADRISEQFF

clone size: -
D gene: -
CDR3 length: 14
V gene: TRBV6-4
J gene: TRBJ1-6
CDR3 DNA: TGTGCCAGCAGTGTGGACACGTATAATTCACCCCTCCACTTT
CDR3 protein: CASSVDTYNSPLHF

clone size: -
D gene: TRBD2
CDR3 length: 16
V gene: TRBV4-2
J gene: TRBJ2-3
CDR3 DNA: TGTGCCAGCAGCCCGCGACTAGCGGGAGTGGCAGATACGCAGTATTTT
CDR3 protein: CASSPRLAGVADTQYF

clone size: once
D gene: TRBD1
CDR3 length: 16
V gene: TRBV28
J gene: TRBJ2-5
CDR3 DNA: TGTGCCAGCAGTTTACCTGACAGGGGCGCAGAGGAGACCCAGTACTTC
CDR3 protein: CASSLPDRGAEETQYF

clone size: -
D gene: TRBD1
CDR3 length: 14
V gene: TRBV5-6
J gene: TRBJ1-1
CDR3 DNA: TGTGCCAGCAGCCGGGGACAGGGAGACACTGAAGCTTTCTTT
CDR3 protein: CASSRGQGDTEAFF